The 14 T cell receptor beta chains below all came from one sample that was sequenced in a study of T cell responses to AZD1222 COVID-19 vaccine. The data were produced by immunoSEQ multiplex PCR, yet TCRdb's version contains in-frame clones alone and is incomplete. The sample holds around 60,000 clones, roughly 89% seen once. Material: peripheral blood, obtained on day 0 of AZD1222 vaccination. The receptor set was obtained from an adult in good health.

The chain recombines TRBV11-3 with TRBJ1-2, with D perhaps matching TRBD1 (6 bases). The V end lost 3 bases, the J end lost 1 base, and 12 bases lay between the germline ends. Germline CDR1 SGHNT, CDR2 YENEEA. This CDR3 is 15 amino acids long. The CDR3 DNA follows: TGTGCCAGCAGCTTTCCGTTACAGGGTAACTATGGCTACACCTTC. The encoded protein is CASSFPLQGNYGYTF.

The V and J genes are TRBV5-1 and TRBJ2-3; no clear D. Germline V lookup: CDR1 SGHRS, CDR2 YFSETQ. The CDR3 totals 17 residues. Trimming cost V 0 bases and J 4 bases, with 18 bases left between them. The CDR3 sequence is CASSLALGTARSDTQYF. In nucleotides, the CDR3 is TGCGCCAGCAGCTTGGCCTTGGGAACGGCCAGGTCAGATACGCAGTATTTT. The whole variable domain, filled in from reference TRBV5-1 and TRBJ2-3, reads KAGVTQTPRYLIKTRGQQVTLSCSPISGHRSVSWYQQTPGQGLQFLFEYFSETQRNKGNFPGRFSGRQFSNSRSEMNVSTLELGDSALYLCASSLALGTARSDTQYFGPGTRLTVL.

V usage is TRBV7-9 and J usage is TRBJ1-4; possible D gene TRBD1, 5 bases. Trimming removed 5 bases from V and 0 bases from J, with 10 bases in between. Germline V gives CDR1 SEHNR, CDR2 FQNEAQ (reference sequence). The CDR3 covers 15 residues. CDR3 bases: TGTGCCAGCAGCCAGCAGGGTGCAACTAATGAAAAACTGTTTTTT. The encoded protein is CASSQQGATNEKLFF.

This chain joins TRBV5-1 and TRBJ1-6; a possible D gene is TRBD1 (6 bases). V was cut by 0 bases and J by 7 bases, with 8 bases left in between. Germline V lookup: CDR1 SGHRS, CDR2 YFSETQ. The CDR3 is 14 amino acids. CDR3 amino acids: CASSLAQGNSPLHF. The CDR3 DNA sequence: TGCGCCAGCAGCTTGGCTCAGGGGAATTCACCCCTCCACTTT.

The chain uses TRBV5-1 and TRBJ1-2; D is ambiguous. Germline assignment: CDR1 SGHRS and CDR2 YFSETQ. This CDR3 comprises 12 residues. Deletions cut 4 bases from V and 6 bases from J, with 10 bases between. CDR3 residues: CASSPGSDGYTF. CDR3 coding DNA: TGCGCCAGCAGCCCGGGATCCGATGGCTACACCTTC.

J is TRBJ2-7 and V is TRBV5-6, with D perhaps being TRBD1 or TRBD2 (5 bases each). The CDR3 is 16 residues long. The germline gives CDR1 SGHDT, CDR2 YYEEEE. Trimming took off 0 bases at V and 0 bases at J, with 13 bases between the two ends. The CDR3 loop is CASSLEGPGSSYEQYF. The CDR3 nucleotides are TGTGCCAGCAGCTTGGAGGGGCCAGGGAGCTCCTACGAGCAGTACTTC.

This clone was found once. V is TRBV4-1 and J is TRBJ1-3; D perhaps matches TRBD1 (5 bases). The V and J ends lost 2 bases and 2 bases respectively, with 7 bases between them. The CDR3 totals 14 residues. Germline assignment: CDR1 MGHRA and CDR2 YSYEKL. CDR3 in amino acids: CASSQQGTGNTIYF. As DNA, the CDR3 is TGCGCCAGCAGCCAACAGGGAACTGGAAACACCATATATTTT.

The chain carries TRBV3-1 (or the pseudogene TRBV3-2) and TRBJ2-5; 9 bases agree with TRBD2. Germline loops: CDR1 LGHDT, CDR2 YNNKEL (reference sequence). The CDR3 consists of 15 residues. After removal of 0 bases from V and 5 bases from J, the junction contained 4 bases not matched to a gene. The CDR3 DNA sequence: TGTGCCAGCAGCCAAGACCTAGCGGGGAGGGAGACCCAGTACTTC. As protein: CASSQDLAGRETQYF.

The J gene is TRBJ2-1, the V gene TRBV4-1, with 7 bases fitting TRBD1. The CDR3 totals 16 residues. V gave up 0 bases and J gave up 4 bases; unmatched junction bases: 6. Germline loops: CDR1 MGHRA, CDR2 YSYEKL. The CDR3, as DNA: TGCGCCAGCAGCCAAGATACGGGACAGCGGTACAATGAGCAGTTCTTC. Residues: CASSQDTGQRYNEQFF.

The chain has TRBV30 and TRBJ2-3, with D perhaps matching TRBD1 (5 bases). CDR3 size: 14 residues. In germline, CDR1 is GTSNPN, CDR2 SVGIG (reference sequence). V shed 4 bases and J shed 0 bases, with 11 bases lying between them. The CDR3 here is CAWKRGLSTDTQYF. The CDR3 DNA is TGTGCCTGGAAAAGGGGTCTTAGCACAGATACGCAGTATTTT.

The rearrangement joins TRBV4-1 to TRBJ1-1; no reliable D call. The CDR3 length is 15 residues. Trimming took off 0 bases at V and 1 base at J, with 9 bases between the two ends. Germline V gene lookup returns CDR1 MGHRA and CDR2 YSYEKL. The CDR3 bases are TGCGCCAGCAGCCAAGAATTAGACCCGAACACTGAAGCTTTCTTT. It specifies CASSQELDPNTEAFF.

This clone appeared a single time. The chain's CDR3 is CASSYPPGLALYQETQYF. The DNA of the CDR3 is TGTGCCAGCAGTTACCCCCCGGGACTAGCACTGTACCAAGAGACCCAGTACTTC. The chain joins TRBV6-2 or TRBV6-3 to TRBJ2-5; 9 nucleotides align to TRBD2. CDR1 is MNHEY and CDR2 is SVGEGT in the germline V gene. The V and J ends lost 2 bases and 0 bases, in that order; junction bases with no gene match: 10. CDR3 length equals 18 residues.

V usage is TRBV28 and J usage is TRBJ1-1, with D unresolved. Trimming left V 7 bases short and J 4 bases short, with 13 bases between. CDR3 size: 13 residues. Germline V gene sequence: CDR1 MDHEN, CDR2 SYDVKM. As DNA, the CDR3 is TGTGCCAGCATTGCCGGGGTTGGCACTGAAGCTTTCTTT. The encoded protein is CASIAGVGTEAFF.

The rearrangement links TRBV18 to TRBJ1-1; 7 nucleotides line up with TRBD1. Looked up from germline, CDR1 is KGHSH and CDR2 is LQKENI. The CDR3 has 14 residues. The ends lost 2 bases at V and 7 bases at J; junction bases unmatched: 7. DNA for the CDR3: TGTGCCAGCTCACCATTAACAGGGGATCATGAAGCTTTCTTT. It translates to CASSPLTGDHEAFF.